What follows describes a single T cell receptor beta chain. Its specificity is unknown. The study amplified TCR beta CDR3 regions using RNA transcripts. Investigators did first-round RT-PCR with HTBI primers, then second-round multiplex PCR. From the multiplex PCR reads, TCRdb called clonotypes with MiXCR, one entry per CDR3 protein. The data show hundreds of thousands of distinct CDR3 sequences, around 21% seen once. The data were obtained in a study of Graves' ophthalmopathy and Graves' hyperthyroidism. Findings of the study overall: In predicting ophthalmopathy progression, the model reached about 71% sensitivity and 72.22% specificity. Appearing in blood as well were most expanded thyroid clonotypes above 0.001 frequency.

This CDR3 contains 14 residues. The V gene lost 3 bases and the J gene lost 2 bases, with 8 bases spanning the gap. The germline V gene has CDR1 SGHTA and CDR2 FQGNSA. It was on clinical symptoms, serum thyroxine, TRAb, thyroid ultrasound and orbital computed tomography that diagnosis relied. What supplied the PBMCs was about 10 ml of fresh peripheral blood. This clonotype was sampled from a young woman with stable Graves' hyperthyroidism. The chain has TRBV7-2 and TRBJ1-5, with unresolved D. The sequenced material came from peripheral blood. The CDR3 nucleotides read TGTGCCAGCAGCTTTAGAGAGCGCAATCAGCCCCAGCATTTT. This encodes CASSFRERNQPQHF.